Presented here are 14 T cell receptor beta chains from one specimen sequenced in a study of blood T cell repertoires in COVID-19. Using immunoSEQ multiplex PCR, the repertoire was profiled, and TCRdb retains in-frame clones only, with some absent. The repertoire holds some 260,000 clones, with nearly 90% as singletons. Source material: peripheral blood. The receptors here all came from a human donor in a cohort sampled during active COVID-19.

V is TRBV4-1 and J is TRBJ2-1; D may be TRBD1 (5 bases). V lost 1 base to trimming and J lost 0 bases, with 16 bases between them. The germline V gene encodes CDR1 MGHRA and CDR2 YSYEKL. The CDR3 runs 18 residues. CDR3 loop: CASSQVKGPSSSYNEQFF. The CDR3 nucleotides are TGCGCCAGCAGCCAAGTGAAGGGGCCCTCGAGCTCCTACAATGAGCAGTTCTTC.

V gene TRBV4-3 combines with J gene TRBJ1-1; 9 bases map to TRBD1. Germline-derived CDR1 and CDR2 are LGHNA and YSLEER. V was pared by 3 bases and J by 8 bases, with 10 bases of the junction left unmatched. The CDR3 has 15 residues. CDR3 residues: CASSHLRTGAEEAFF. DNA of the CDR3: TGCGCCAGCAGCCATCTCAGGACAGGGGCCGAGGAAGCTTTCTTT.

V usage is TRBV7-9 and J usage is TRBJ1-1, with 9 bases identical to TRBD1. CDR1 and CDR2 (germline): SEHNR, FQNEAQ (reference sequence). V lost 2 bases and J lost 4; bases outside the gene matches: 2. This CDR3 spans 14 amino acids. The CDR3 here is CASSLKDRGTEAFF. The CDR3 DNA sequence: TGTGCCAGCAGCTTAAAGGACAGGGGCACTGAAGCTTTCTTT.

J is TRBJ2-3 and V is TRBV19, with TRBD2 matching 8 bases. The V segment lost 2 bases and the J segment 7 bases; nucleotides outside the gene matches: 11. The CDR3 length is 16 residues. Germline CDR1 reads LNHDA; CDR2 reads SQIVND (reference sequence). CDR3 in amino acids: CASSIRSSGAPNTQYF. CDR3 DNA sequence: TGTGCCAGTAGTATAAGGAGTAGCGGGGCCCCCAATACGCAGTATTTT.

The rearrangement links TRBV19 to TRBJ2-5; 7 nucleotides agree with TRBD1. The germline CDR1 and CDR2 sequences are LNHDA and SQIVND (reference sequence). The length of the CDR3 is 18 residues. The trim removed 9 bases at V and 3 bases at J, leaving 22 bases unmatched. The CDR3 region is CARFVPGQRGLIKETQYF. Written as DNA, the CDR3 is TGTGCCAGATTCGTGCCGGGACAGAGGGGATTAATAAAAGAGACCCAGTACTTC.

The J gene is TRBJ1-3, the V gene TRBV11-3, with D hard to call. The germline V and J ends were trimmed by 4 bases and 2 bases, with 6 bases remaining between them. CDR1 and CDR2 from the germline V gene are SGHNT and YENEEA. The length of the CDR3 is 13 residues. As DNA, the CDR3 is TGTGCCAGCAGCTACGGTACTGGAAACACCATATATTTT. Encoded protein: CASSYGTGNTIYF.

The chain carries TRBV2 and TRBJ2-3; 10 bases line up with TRBD2. This CDR3 is built from 15 residues. With V trimmed by 3 bases and J by 8 bases, 8 bases remained unmatched. Germline assignment: CDR1 SNHLY and CDR2 FYNNEI. CDR3 region: CASSDGSSGSRTQYF. The CDR3 nucleotides read TGTGCCAGCAGTGATGGGTCTAGCGGGAGTCGTACGCAGTATTTT.

The chain couples TRBV4-2 to TRBJ1-2; TRBD1 matches at 7 bases. The J segment lost 10 bases and the V segment lost 0 bases, leaving 8 bases of the junction unmatched. CDR3 length: 14 amino acids. In germline, CDR1 is LGHNA, CDR2 YNFKEQ. The CDR3 region is CASSQDENRGVYTF. As DNA, the CDR3 is TGTGCCAGCAGCCAAGACGAAAACAGGGGAGTCTACACCTTC.

The chain carries TRBV14 and TRBJ1-6; possible D gene TRBD1, 6 bases. This CDR3 spans 15 amino acids. The V end was cut by 1 base, the J end by 9 bases, with 13 bases between. In germline, CDR1 is SGHDN, CDR2 FVKESK. The CDR3 sequence is CASSQASGVASPLHF. CDR3 sequence (DNA): TGTGCCAGCAGCCAAGCGTCAGGGGTGGCTTCACCCCTCCACTTT.

This clone was seen only once. The rearrangement uses TRBV5-1 and TRBJ2-1, with TRBD2 identical over 13 bases. V lost 4 bases to trimming and J lost 8 bases; unmatched junction nucleotides: 9. Germline V gene sequence: CDR1 SGHRS, CDR2 YFSETQ. This CDR3 comprises 16 residues. CDR3 DNA: TGCGCCAGCAGCGTCTCCGGGACTAGCGGGACCGATGAGCAGTTCTTC. Translated: CASSVSGTSGTDEQFF.

The chain uses TRBV5-6 and TRBJ1-5; the match to TRBD1 covers 7 bases. The CDR3 totals 14 residues. Trimming at V came to 1 base and at J to 6 bases, leaving 4 bases not matched to a gene. Germline values: CDR1 SGHDT, CDR2 YYEEEE. CDR3 nucleotide sequence: TGTGCCAGCAGCTTGATAGGGGGCGGTCAGCCCCAGCATTTT. Encoded protein: CASSLIGGGQPQHF.

The chain couples TRBV5-4 to TRBJ1-2; a weak D match, TRBD1 (5 bases). CDR3 size: 15 residues. V was cut by 4 bases and J by 4 bases, with 17 bases left in between. Germline-derived CDR1 and CDR2 are SGHNT and YYREEE (reference sequence). CDR3 nucleotides: TGTGCCAGCAGCCTGCCCCTCGGGGGGGTCTATGGCTACACCTTC. This codes for CASSLPLGGVYGYTF.

The V gene is TRBV10-3, the J gene TRBJ2-7; tentatively, D is TRBD1 (6 bases). V was cut by 0 bases and J by 3 bases, with 9 bases left in between. This CDR3 has 14 residues. Germline CDR1 reads ENHRY; CDR2 reads SYGVKD. This CDR3 reads CAISESGTNYEQYF. The CDR3, as DNA: TGTGCCATCAGTGAGTCGGGGACAAACTACGAGCAGTACTTC.

This clone was seen just once. This chain joins TRBV7-9 and TRBJ1-1, with 10 bases lining up with TRBD1. The CDR3 spans 15 residues. Germline V gives CDR1 SEHNR, CDR2 FQNEAQ (reference sequence). J lost 4 bases, V lost 5 bases, and 7 bases had no gene match. As DNA, the CDR3 is TGTGCCAGCAGCGTAAGACAGGGGGCGAGCACTGAAGCTTTCTTT. Translated, it gives CASSVRQGASTEAFF.